The TCR beta chain described here comes from a study of cytomegalovirus exposure and HLA in healthy donors. Overall study findings and caveats: Cytomegalovirus association was assigned to about 150 TCR beta chains.

On this clone: The antigen is not known.

It was with 60 Vbeta and 13 Jbeta primers that the PCR ran. Generated by immunoSEQ multiplex PCR, the TCRdb table keeps only in-frame clones and is missing some. This sample has about 140,000 clones; around 59% occur once, and the top ten carry less than 2%. Sequenced: PBMCs. The source is a male donor in good health and CMV-seronegative.

CDR3 sequence reads: CASSALQGLNTEAFF. The DNA for the CDR3 is TGTGCCAGCAGCGCCTTACAGGGCCTGAACACTGAAGCTTTCTTT. This sequence joins TRBV9 and TRBJ1-1, with a possible D match to TRBD1 (6 bases). The germline gives CDR1 SGDLS, CDR2 YYNGEE. V lost 3 bases to trimming and J lost 0 bases, with 12 bases between them. There are 15 residues in the CDR3.